One and the same sample provided the 32 T cell receptor beta chains below, sequenced in a study of blood T cell repertoires in COVID-19. Clones were sequenced by immunoSEQ multiplex PCR, and TCRdb holds only the in-frame ones, with some missing. This repertoire shows some 78,000 clones, roughly 84% found once; its top ten account for roughly 3.5%. The specimen sequenced was peripheral blood. These receptors originate from a man in his fifties or sixties with acute or convalescent COVID-19.

The chain joins TRBV6-1 to TRBJ2-7; 7 nucleotides line up with TRBD2. V lost 3 bases and J lost 4; bases outside the gene matches: 9. CDR3 length: 15 residues. Germline lookup yields CDR1 MNHNS and CDR2 SASEGT. CDR3 sequence: CASSDSGGSWYEQYF. CDR3 DNA sequence: TGTGCCAGCAGTGATAGCGGCGGGAGTTGGTACGAGCAGTACTTC.

This sequence joins TRBV7-3 and TRBJ1-6; a possible D gene is TRBD1 (6 bases). This CDR3 region has 15 residues. Germline CDR1 SGHTA, CDR2 FQGTGA. Trimming stripped 1 base from V and 6 bases from J, with 10 bases between. The CDR3 region has the DNA TGTGCCAGCAGCTTAAGCGGCAGGGGTAATTCACCCCTCCACTTT. It yields the protein CASSLSGRGNSPLHF.

The genes are TRBV7-3 and TRBJ2-7; TRBD1 agrees at 7 bases. This CDR3 region has 13 residues. The germline V gene has CDR1 SGHTA and CDR2 FQGTGA. The V segment lost 6 bases and the J segment 7 bases; nucleotides outside the gene matches: 9. The CDR3 coding sequence is TGTGCCAGCAGTCAAGCCTCACAGGGGGAGCAGTACTTC. This sequence encodes CASSQASQGEQYF.

The chain joins TRBV5-1 to TRBJ2-3; 11 positions agree with TRBD1. The CDR3 runs to 16 residues. V gave up 2 bases and J gave up 3 bases; unmatched junction bases: 5. Germline loops: CDR1 SGHRS, CDR2 YFSETQ. In DNA, the CDR3 is TGCGCCAGCAGCTTTATAGGGACAGGGGGAACAGATACGCAGTATTTT. Amino acids: CASSFIGTGGTDTQYF. The variable domain in full, completed from reference TRBV5-1 and TRBJ2-3, reads KAGVTQTPRYLIKTRGQQVTLSCSPISGHRSVSWYQQTPGQGLQFLFEYFSETQRNKGNFPGRFSGRQFSNSRSEMNVSTLELGDSALYLCASSFIGTGGTDTQYFGPGTRLTVL.

The gene calls are TRBV28 and TRBJ2-7; maybe TRBD1 (6 bases). CDR3 length: 14 residues. Germline-derived CDR1 and CDR2 are MDHEN and SYDVKM. The V end was cut by 5 bases, the J end by 2 bases, with 13 bases between. The CDR3 DNA reads as TGTGCCAGCAGTGGGGGCCATAGGACCTACGAGCAGTACTTC. It codes for CASSGGHRTYEQYF.

The chain uses TRBV5-1 and TRBJ2-1; D is possibly TRBD1 (6 bases). The V gene's germline CDR1 is SGHRS and CDR2 YFSETQ. The CDR3 has 16 residues. V dropped 4 bases and J dropped 4 bases, with 18 bases sitting between them. CDR3: CASSPLGEQGYNEQFF. The CDR3 bases are TGCGCCAGCAGCCCGCTGGGGGAACAGGGTTACAATGAGCAGTTCTTC. The full variable domain, rest sourced from reference TRBV5-1 and TRBJ2-1, is KAGVTQTPRYLIKTRGQQVTLSCSPISGHRSVSWYQQTPGQGLQFLFEYFSETQRNKGNFPGRFSGRQFSNSRSEMNVSTLELGDSALYLCASSPLGEQGYNEQFFGPGTRLTVL.

This chain links TRBV4-1 with TRBJ2-5; TRBD2 is a possible D gene (7 bases). CDR1 and CDR2 from the germline V gene are MGHRA and YSYEKL. V was clipped by 4 bases and J by 5 bases, with 26 bases between them. The CDR3 extends over 18 amino acids. The chain's CDR3 is CASSPTRLARGASETQYF. CDR3 in DNA: TGCGCCAGCAGCCCCACCCGTCTAGCTCGGGGGGCCTCTGAGACCCAGTACTTC.

The V and J genes are TRBV7-3 and TRBJ1-1; 9 nucleotides match TRBD1. The CDR3 extends over 17 amino acids. Trimming cost V 0 bases and J 0 bases; bases outside gene matches: 5. Germline CDR1 is SGHTA and CDR2 is FQGTGA. CDR3 amino acids: CASSLTSTGGMNTEAFF. CDR3 nucleotide sequence: TGTGCCAGCAGCTTAACCTCGACAGGGGGAATGAACACTGAAGCTTTCTTT.

The V gene is TRBV7-9, the J gene TRBJ1-5; no firm D call. The V and J ends lost 1 base and 0 bases respectively, with 13 bases between them. Germline V gives CDR1 SEHNR, CDR2 FQNEAQ (reference sequence). This CDR3 is built from 17 residues. Here the CDR3 DNA reads TGTGCCAGCAGCTTAGGGTGGGGAGACCATAGCAATCAGCCCCAGCATTTT. Protein product: CASSLGWGDHSNQPQHF.

The rearrangement uses TRBV7-9 and TRBJ1-1; 7 nucleotides align to TRBD1. Germline V gene data show CDR1 as SEHNR and CDR2 as FQNEAQ (reference sequence). The CDR3 has 14 residues. V lost 5 bases to trimming and J lost 0 bases; unmatched junction nucleotides: 3. CDR3 coding DNA: TGTGCCAGCAGCCCCGGGACAGTGAACACTGAAGCTTTCTTT. Amino acid sequence: CASSPGTVNTEAFF.

This clone appeared a few times. This chain uses TRBV6-5 with TRBJ1-1, with D possibly being TRBD1 (5 bases). V shed 6 bases and J shed 4 bases, with 12 bases lying between them. The CDR3 has 13 amino acids. Per germline, CDR1 MNHEY and CDR2 SVGAGI. CDR3: CASRSGGLTEAFF. CDR3 in DNA: TGTGCCAGCAGGTCCGGGGGTCTCACTGAAGCTTTCTTT.

The chain is built from TRBV29-1 and TRBJ2-5; no clear D gene. V was clipped by 0 bases and J by 2 bases, with 7 bases between them. Germline values: CDR1 SQVTM, CDR2 ANQGSEA. The CDR3 loop spans 13 amino acids. The CDR3 sequence: CSVEDKAQETQYF. CDR3 bases: TGCAGCGTTGAAGATAAAGCTCAAGAGACCCAGTACTTC.

The chain carries TRBV21-1 and TRBJ1-6; the table's D call of TRBD1 was not tested on the DNA. TRBV21-1 is tagged as a pseudogene. The CDR3 runs 16 residues. DNA for the CDR3: TGTGCCAGCAGCAAAAGGAGGACAGGGGTAGACTCACCCCTCCACTTT. It is translated as CASSKRRTGVDSPLHF.

V is TRBV27 and J is TRBJ1-5; D possibly corresponds to TRBD1 (6 bases). CDR3 length equals 15 residues. The V gene lost 6 bases and the J gene lost 1 base, with 13 bases spanning the gap. CDR1 and CDR2 (germline): MNHEY, SMNVEV (reference sequence). CDR3 residues: CASRRTGYSNQPQHF. CDR3 in DNA: TGTGCCAGCAGAAGAACAGGGTACAGCAATCAGCCCCAGCATTTT.

This rearrangement joins TRBV6-5 to TRBJ2-1; TRBD2 aligns across 7 bases. The CDR3 loop spans 14 amino acids. Germline CDR1 is MNHEY and CDR2 is SVGAGI. V dropped 6 bases and J dropped 9; count of bases not matched to a gene: 11. Written as DNA, the CDR3 is TGTGCCAGCAGCCCCCGGGTGAGGGAGGGTGAGCAGTTCTTC. This translates into CASSPRVREGEQFF.

The J gene is TRBJ1-1, the V gene TRBV4-1; 7 nucleotides line up with TRBD1. This CDR3 spans 15 amino acids. CDR1 is MGHRA and CDR2 is YSYEKL in the germline V gene. Germline trimming cut 0 bases from V and 10 bases from J; bases unmatched to any gene: 11. CDR3 bases: TGCGCCAGCAGCCAAGAAGGGCAGGGGGGACGTAGAGCTTTCTTT. Protein sequence: CASSQEGQGGRRAFF.

The V and J genes are TRBV7-2 and TRBJ2-7; 7 nucleotides line up with TRBD2. CDR3 size: 13 residues. J gave up 4 bases and V 4 bases, and 4 bases lay outside the gene matches. Looked up from germline, CDR1 is SGHTA and CDR2 is FQGNSA. This chain's CDR3 is CASSSLAVYEQYF. The CDR3 region has the DNA TGTGCCAGCAGCTCGCTAGCGGTTTACGAGCAGTACTTC.

The V call is TRBV10-3, the J call TRBJ2-1, with D possibly being TRBD2 (6 bases). V lost 2 bases and J lost 9, with 23 bases in between. Germline values: CDR1 ENHRY, CDR2 SYGVKD. The length of the CDR3 is 17 residues. Here the CDR3 reads CAISEQPAGLIDGEQFF. The DNA for the CDR3 is TGTGCCATCAGTGAGCAGCCGGCGGGACTTATAGACGGTGAGCAGTTCTTC.

This chain uses TRBV21-1 with TRBJ1-1; TRBD1, as called in the table, went unchecked against the DNA. TRBV21-1 is deemed a pseudogene. This CDR3 has 15 residues. The CDR3 protein is CASSHSDRERTEAFF. The CDR3 DNA is TGTGCCAGCAGCCACTCAGACAGGGAACGCACTGAAGCTTTCTTT.

This clone was seen a single time. The gene calls are TRBV7-3 and TRBJ1-1; a weak D match, TRBD1 (6 bases). The V gene lost 3 bases and the J gene lost 7 bases, with 9 bases spanning the gap. CDR3 size: 12 residues. In germline, CDR1 is SGHTA, CDR2 FQGTGA. CDR3 in amino acids: CASSLEQGEAFF. The DNA of the CDR3 is TGTGCCAGCAGCTTGGAACAGGGTGAAGCTTTCTTT.

This clone has just a few counts. The chain is built from TRBV7-2 and TRBJ1-4, with 9 nucleotides matching TRBD1. V lost 1 base to trimming and J lost 3 bases; unmatched junction nucleotides: 9. Germline CDR1 and CDR2: SGHTA and FQGNSA. The CDR3 contains 18 residues. CDR3 protein: CASSLGQGVRPANEKLFF. Here the CDR3 DNA reads TGTGCCAGCAGCTTAGGACAGGGGGTCCGGCCAGCTAATGAAAAACTGTTTTTT.

The chain has TRBV19 and TRBJ2-6, with D unclear. The CDR3 loop spans 15 amino acids. Trimming left V 1 base short and J 4 bases short, with 8 bases between. Looked up from germline, CDR1 is LNHDA and CDR2 is SQIVND (reference sequence). The CDR3 DNA follows: TGTGCCAGTAGTATAGGAACGAGGGGGGCCAACGTCCTGACTTTC. This translates into CASSIGTRGANVLTF. The whole variable domain, remainder taken from reference TRBV19 and TRBJ2-6, is DGGITQSPKYLFRKEGQNVTLSCEQNLNHDAMYWYRQDPGQGLRLIYYSQIVNDFQKGDIAEGYSVSREKKESFPLTVTSAQKNPTAFYLCASSIGTRGANVLTFGAGSRLTVL.

The chain links TRBV24-1 to TRBJ2-7; 7 bases align to TRBD1. The CDR3 is 13 residues long. In germline, CDR1 is KGHDR, CDR2 SFDVKD. Germline trimming cut 5 bases from V and 2 bases from J; bases unmatched to any gene: 2. The CDR3 nucleotides are TGTGCCACCAGTGCAACAGGGGCCTACGAGCAGTACTTC. This sequence encodes CATSATGAYEQYF.

This clone ranks as medium-sized. The DNA is omitted, as the CDR3 cannot be located on it reliably, and the CDR3 follows TCRdb's listing. The rearrangement joins TRBV27 to TRBJ2-2; the table's TRBD1 call for D was not verified on the DNA. CDR1 and CDR2 from the germline V gene are MNHEY and SMNVEV (reference sequence). The CDR3 extends over 20 residues, inclusive of both ends. The CDR3 loop is CASTRQGAPKYTLRAGELFF.

The table lists this clone with a few counts. The DNA for the CDR3 is TGTGCCAGCAGCTTAGGTCCGGGTGAAAAACTGTTTTTT. Amino acids: CASSLGPGEKLFF. This chain joins TRBV7-9 and TRBJ1-4, with D unclear. The CDR3 has 13 amino acids. Germline CDR1 reads SEHNR; CDR2 reads FQNEAQ (reference sequence). Trimming cost V 1 base and J 7 bases, with 7 bases left between them.

The rearrangement joins TRBV5-1 to TRBJ2-5; D perhaps matches TRBD2 (5 bases). This CDR3 spans 13 amino acids. V lost 2 bases to trimming and J lost 3 bases, with 8 bases between them. Germline CDR1 SGHRS, CDR2 YFSETQ. The CDR3 reads CASSFAEEETQYF. The CDR3, as DNA: TGCGCCAGCAGCTTTGCGGAGGAAGAGACCCAGTACTTC.

The V and J genes are TRBV4-1 and TRBJ2-7, with 8 bases fitting TRBD2. This CDR3 comprises 17 residues. V trimming: 3 bases; J trimming: 0 bases; junction bases outside the gene matches: 10. Germline V gives CDR1 MGHRA, CDR2 YSYEKL. CDR3 DNA: TGCGCCAGCAGCCACCTGTGGGGGCGGGGGGTCTCCTACGAGCAGTACTTC. Translating gives CASSHLWGRGVSYEQYF.

This clone is medium-sized (0.01 to 0.1%) in the sample. The chain couples TRBV5-6 to TRBJ1-3; TRBD1 matches at 10 bases. This CDR3 region has 16 residues. V was clipped by 0 bases and J by 3 bases; unmatched bases: 3. The germline V gene has CDR1 SGHDT and CDR2 YYEEEE. The CDR3 DNA reads TGTGCCAGCAGCTTGGCCGGGACAGGGGTTGGAAACACCATATATTTT. It specifies CASSLAGTGVGNTIYF.

The genes are TRBV27 and TRBJ1-2; 7 nucleotides agree with TRBD1. The CDR3 runs to 14 residues. V lost 6 bases and J lost 8; bases outside the gene matches: 12. Germline CDR1 is MNHEY and CDR2 is SMNVEV (reference sequence). This chain's CDR3 is CASRLNRGAEGYTF. CDR3 bases: TGTGCCAGCAGATTGAACAGGGGTGCGGAGGGCTACACCTTC.

The chain recombines TRBV12-1 with TRBJ2-1; no check of the table's D call, TRBD2, against the DNA was made. TRBV12-1 is flagged as a pseudogene. CDR3 length: 17 residues. Here the CDR3 DNA reads TGTGCCAGCAGCTCCCAATTGATAGCGGGGGACTACAATGAGCAGTTCTTC. It specifies CASSSQLIAGDYNEQFF.

This clone showed up just once. CDR3: CASSLGSENEQFF. CDR3 nucleotide sequence: TGTGCCAGCAGCTTAGGGTCGGAGAATGAGCAGTTCTTC. J is TRBJ2-1 and V is TRBV11-2; D is unclear. The CDR3 spans 13 residues. V was shortened by 1 base and J by 7 bases, with 8 bases between the two germline ends. CDR1 and CDR2 from the germline V gene are SGHAT and FQNNGV.

The chain couples TRBV2 to TRBJ2-2; D perhaps matches TRBD2 (5 bases). From germline, CDR1 is SNHLY and CDR2 FYNNEI. This CDR3 contains 14 residues. Between the trimmed V and J ends, which lost 0 bases and 6 bases, there was a span of 8 bases. CDR3 protein: CASSEATSPGELFF. The DNA for the CDR3 is TGTGCCAGCAGTGAAGCAACTAGTCCCGGGGAGCTGTTTTTT.